This is a list of T cell receptor beta chains from one sample in a study of technical replicates of blood from a handful of donors. Profiling relied on immunoSEQ multiplex PCR, and the TCRdb table lists in-frame clones only, not all of them. The table has roughly 69,000 clones, roughly 97% seen once. Sequencing input: T cells isolated from PBMCs. These receptors all stem from a human donor in good health. CDR3s include the opening cysteine and the closing phenylalanine or tryptophan. D genes are given only for firm matches. Size is omitted from some rows. Given values are once, few, many or a class for expanded clones.

TRBJ2-4 | TRBD1 | NA | TRBV14 | CASSQDGWGQKNIQYF | TGTGCCAGCAGCCAAGATGGATGGGGACAGAAAAACATTCAGTACTTC
TRBJ1-1 | TRBD1 | once | TRBV9 | CASSLGGTDTEAFF | TGTGCCAGCAGCCTAGGAGGGACAGATACTGAAGCTTTCTTT
TRBJ2-1 | NA | NA | TRBV5-6 | CASSLLAGSYNEQFF | TGTGCCAGCAGCTTGCTTGCGGGCTCCTACAATGAGCAGTTCTTC
TRBJ2-2 | NA | NA | TRBV9 | CASSVANRGGELFF | TGTGCCAGCAGCGTAGCAAATCGCGGCGGGGAGCTGTTTTTT
TRBJ2-7 | TRBD2 | once | TRBV10-3 | CATGLATSYEQYF | TGTGCCACGGGACTAGCTACCTCCTACGAGCAGTACTTC
TRBJ1-1 | TRBD1 | once | TRBV30 | CAWNAQGNEAFF | TGTGCCTGGAACGCACAGGGGAATGAAGCTTTCTTT
TRBJ2-3 | NA | NA | TRBV11-1 | CASSLDRDGADTQYF | TGTGCCAGCAGCTTAGACAGGGATGGCGCAGATACGCAGTATTTT
TRBJ2-7 | TRBD2 | NA | TRBV6-5 | CASSYSSGSSYEQYF | TGTGCCAGCAGTTATTCTAGCGGGAGCTCCTACGAGCAGTACTTC
TRBJ1-1 | NA | once | TRBV21-1 | CASSKEEGPGMNTEAFF | TGTGCCAGCAGCAAAGAAGAGGGCCCGGGAATGAACACTGAAGCTTTCTTT
TRBJ2-7 | NA | NA | TRBV19 | CASSPGDVSYEQYF | TGTGCCAGTAGCCCAGGGGATGTTTCCTACGAGCAGTACTTC